The rows below give T cell receptor beta chains drawn from one sample of a study of blood T cells in healthy people across ages. TCRdb itself ran the 5' RACE reads through MiXCR, one entry per CDR3 protein. Of about 1.7 million distinct CDR3 sequences in the sample, roughly 27% were seen once. Sequencing used blood. The receptor source for this set is a woman aged 30 to 39 in good health. CDR3s include the opening cysteine and the closing phenylalanine or tryptophan. D genes are given only for firm matches. Clone size, where shown, is once, few, many, or a class for clones that have expanded.

TRBJ2-2	NA	NA	TRBV7-2	TGTGCCAGCAGCTTAGCCCTAGCAGCCACCGGGGAGCTGTTTTTT	CASSLALAATGELFF
TRBJ2-7	NA	NA	TRBV6-6	TGTGCCGCAGGGGTTGGATTAGGGACGGACGAGCAGTACTTC	CAAGVGLGTDEQYF
TRBJ2-7	NA	NA	TRBV9	TGTGCCTGCAGCCCCCCCTCCATTGGGGACGAGCAGTACTTC	CACSPPSIGDEQYF
TRBJ1-2	NA	NA	TRBV20-1	TGCAGTGCTGGGGTCGCGGCTAACTATGGCTACACCTTC	CSAGVAANYGYTF
TRBJ1-5	many	TRBD1	TRBV28	TGTGCCAGCAGCCCCGGACAGGGCGGACAGCCCCAGCATTTT	CASSPGQGGQPQHF
TRBJ2-3	many	NA	TRBV5-1	TGTGCCAGCAGCTTAGAGGCCACAGATACGCAGTATTTT	CASSLEATDTQYF
TRBJ2-1	NA	TRBD2	TRBV5-1	TGCGCCAGCAGCTGGACTAGCGGGAAATACAATGAGCAGTTCTTC	CASSWTSGKYNEQFF
TRBJ2-1	NA	NA	TRBV6-1	TGTGCCAGCAGAAGACTGGGTATGGATGAGCAGTTCTTC	CASRRLGMDEQFF
TRBJ2-2	NA	TRBD2	TRBV7-3	TGTGCCAGCAGCTTAAAGCGTCGACTAGCGGGGGGTGAGAACGCCGGGGAGCTGTTTTTT	CASSLKRRLAGGENAGELFF
TRBJ2-7	few	TRBD2	TRBV18	TGTGCCAGCACTCGGGGGGGCCCCGACGACGAGCAGTACTTC	CASTRGGPDDEQYF
TRBJ2-5	few	NA	TRBV10-3	TGTGCCGTAAAGGGGGACGAGGAGCAGTACTTC	CAVKGDEEQYF
TRBJ2-4	NA	NA	TRBV28	TGTGCCAGCAGTAGGGGGGCTCCACCGAGGGAACAGTACTTC	CASSRGAPPREQYF
TRBJ1-2	few	TRBD1	TRBV2	TGTGCCAGCAGGGCAGCAGGGGGCGGGTATGGCTGCACCTTC	CASRAAGGGYGCTF
TRBJ1-2	few	NA	TRBV28	TGTGCCAGCAGTTTATCAAGCGGCTACACCTTC	CASSLSSGYTF
TRBJ2-7	many	NA	TRBV7-9	TGTGCCAGCAGCTTAGCAGGGGGACTGACCTACGAGCAGTACTTC	CASSLAGGLTYEQYF
TRBJ2-5	few	TRBD2	TRBV11-2	TGTGCCAGCAGCTTAGATCTGCGGTATAGCGGGGGATCCAGGGAGACCCAGTACTTC	CASSLDLRYSGGSRETQYF
TRBJ2-7	few	NA	TRBV9	TGTGCCAACAGCGAGGGGTACGAGCAGTACTTC	CANSEGYEQYF
TRBJ2-3	NA	TRBD2	TRBV4-3	TGCGCCAGCAGCCAAGAGCGAGCGGGAGTAGCGGATACGCAGTATTTT	CASSQERAGVADTQYF
TRBJ1-5	NA	NA	TRBV12-3/TRBV12-4	TGTGCCAGCAGTTTAATTCTCGGGGTTAAGCCCCAGCATTTT	CASSLILGVKPQHF
TRBJ2-7	NA	NA	TRBV6-6	TGCGCCACCTATGCTGCCGACTACAACGAGCAGTACTTC	CATYAADYNEQYF
TRBJ2-1	few	TRBD1	TRBV7-9	TGTGCCAGCAGCTCGACAGGGTATCGCTACAATGAGCAGTTCTTC	CASSSTGYRYNEQFF
TRBJ1-1	many	NA	TRBV12-3/TRBV12-4	TGTGCCAGCACCCTCCATGCCAAGGTGGGGGGGACTGAAGCTTTCTTT	CASTLHAKVGGTEAFF
TRBJ1-2	NA	NA	TRBV5-5	TGTGCCAGCAGCTCGGGATCTTGCTATGGCTACACCTTC	CASSSGSCYGYTF
TRBJ1-2	many	TRBD1	TRBV29-1	TGCAGCGTTCCCGGGACAGAAGATGGCTACACCTTC	CSVPGTEDGYTF
TRBJ1-1	once	TRBD1	TRBV29-1	TGCAGCGTCGACGGAGGGGGCTCGGGCACTGAAGCTTTCTTT	CSVDGGGSGTEAFF
TRBJ2-5	few	TRBD2	TRBV12-3/TRBV12-4	TGTGCCAGCAGTTTCCGTGGGGCGGGGGAAGAGACCCAGTACTTC	CASSFRGAGEETQYF
TRBJ1-2	few	NA	TRBV7-9	TGTGCCAGCAGCTTATCTGAGGGCGGCTACACCTTC	CASSLSEGGYTF
TRBJ2-5	few	TRBD2	TRBV6-6	TGTGCCAGCAGTTTTCCCTTTGCGGGGGGCCGACAAGAGACCCAGTACTTC	CASSFPFAGGRQETQYF
TRBJ2-3	NA	NA	TRBV28	TGTGCCAGCCTCTCCGGGGGAAGCACAGATACGCAGTATTTT	CASLSGGSTDTQYF
TRBJ2-6	many	NA	TRBV20-1	TGCAGTGCTAGCTGGCCCTCTGGGGCCAACGTCCTGACTTTC	CSASWPSGANVLTF
TRBJ1-4	few	NA	TRBV29-1	TGCAGCGCGGGCCAGACTGAAAAACTGTTTTTT	CSAGQTEKLFF
TRBJ1-2	NA	NA	TRBV5-1	TGCGCCAGCAGCTCGGGTTGGACAGACTATGGCTACACCTTC	CASSSGWTDYGYTF
TRBJ2-1	NA	TRBD1	TRBV4-3	TGCGCCAGCAGCCGCGACAGGGGACTTTACAATGAGCAGTTCTTC	CASSRDRGLYNEQFF
TRBJ2-7	NA	TRBD1	TRBV7-9	TGTGCCAGCAGCTCGATTGACAGGGGCCACGAGCAGTACTTC	CASSSIDRGHEQYF
TRBJ1-2	many	NA	TRBV4-2	TGTGCCAGCAGCCAACCAGGGGCCCGGTTCATCTATGGCTACACCTTC	CASSQPGARFIYGYTF
TRBJ2-1	NA	NA	TRBV10-1	TGCGCCAGCAGTGAGTCGTCGGGACGGGGGGCGAACAATGAGCAGTTCTTC	CASSESSGRGANNEQFF
TRBJ1-5	NA	NA	TRBV12-3/TRBV12-4	TGTGCCAGCAGTTTACAGAATAGCAATCAGCCCCAGCATTTT	CASSLQNSNQPQHF
TRBJ2-7	many	TRBD1	TRBV5-1	TGCGCCAGCAGCTGGGGGACAGAGTCCTACGAGCAGTACTTC	CASSWGTESYEQYF
TRBJ2-1	once	TRBD2	TRBV6-1	TGTGCCAGCAGTCAGCGACAGGCGCGGGGGGGCTCCTACAATGAGCAGTTCTTC	CASSQRQARGGSYNEQFF
TRBJ1-4	NA	NA	TRBV7-2	TGTGCCAGCAGCCAGACAGGATTAGGGAAAAAACTGTTTTTT	CASSQTGLGKKLFF
TRBJ2-5	few	TRBD1	TRBV5-1	TGCGCCAGCAGCTTCGGGACAGGGTTGTTTGAGGAGACCCAGTACTTC	CASSFGTGLFEETQYF
TRBJ2-5	NA	TRBD2	TRBV7-9	TGTGCCAGCAGCTTACCACTAGCGGAAGAGACCCAGTACTTC	CASSLPLAEETQYF
TRBJ2-7	NA	NA	TRBV12-3/TRBV12-4	TGTGCCAGCAGTCCACTCCCGAACGAGCAGTACTTC	CASSPLPNEQYF
TRBJ1-5	few	NA	TRBV20-1	TGCAGTGCTAGAGATGGGCAGCCCCAGCATTTT	CSARDGQPQHF
TRBJ2-7	NA	NA	TRBV12-3/TRBV12-4	TGTGCCAGCAGGTCGGGACTCCAGTACGAGCAGTACTTC	CASRSGLQYEQYF
TRBJ2-1	NA	TRBD1	TRBV5-1	TGCGCCAGCAGCCCGGGACAGGCGGGCAATGAGCAGTTCTTC	CASSPGQAGNEQFF
TRBJ2-5	NA	NA	TRBV12-3/TRBV12-4	TGTGCCAGCAGGGAACAAGAGACCCAGGACTTC	CASREQETQDF